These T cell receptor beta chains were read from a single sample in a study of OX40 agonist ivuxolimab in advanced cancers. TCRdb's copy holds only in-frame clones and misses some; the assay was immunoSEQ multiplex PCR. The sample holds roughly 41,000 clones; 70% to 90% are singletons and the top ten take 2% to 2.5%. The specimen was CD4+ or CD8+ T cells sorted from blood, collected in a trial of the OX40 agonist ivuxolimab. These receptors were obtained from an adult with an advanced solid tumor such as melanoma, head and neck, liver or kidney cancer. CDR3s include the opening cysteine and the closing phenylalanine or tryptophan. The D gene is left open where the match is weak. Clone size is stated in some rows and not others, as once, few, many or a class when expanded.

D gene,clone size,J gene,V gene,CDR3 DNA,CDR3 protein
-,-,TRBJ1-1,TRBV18,TGTGCCAGCTCCCCGGACAGCCGTAACACTGAAGCTTTCTTT,CASSPDSRNTEAFF
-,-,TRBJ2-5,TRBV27,TGTGCCAGCAGTTCCCTAGGAGTGGGCGAAGAGACCCAGTACTTC,CASSSLGVGEETQYF
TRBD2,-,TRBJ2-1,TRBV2,TGTGCCAGCAGTGAGCTAGCGGGGGGTTACAATGAGCAGTTCTTC,CASSELAGGYNEQFF
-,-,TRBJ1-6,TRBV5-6,TGTGCCAGCAGCCAACGGGGCCTCAGCTCTCCACCCCTCCACTTT,CASSQRGLSSPPLHF
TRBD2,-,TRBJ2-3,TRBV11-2,TGTGCCAGCAGCTTACAGACTAGCGGACGTAAAGATACGCAGTATTTT,CASSLQTSGRKDTQYF
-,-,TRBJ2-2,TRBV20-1,TGCAGTGCTGGGGACACCGGGGAGCTGTTTTTT,CSAGDTGELFF
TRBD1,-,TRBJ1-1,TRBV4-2,TGTGCCAGCAGCTTAAGAGCAGGACAGGGTTACACTGAAGCTTTCTTT,CASSLRAGQGYTEAFF
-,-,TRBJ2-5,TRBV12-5,TGTGCTAGTGGCCCTGACCTCAGTGAGACCCAGTACTTC,CASGPDLSETQYF
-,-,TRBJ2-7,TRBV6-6,TGTGCCAGCACTGCAGCAGGGGGGCTGAACTACGAGCAGTACTTC,CASTAAGGLNYEQYF
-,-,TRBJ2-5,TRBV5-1,TGCGCCAGCAGCGATCAGACAGGTCAAGAGACCCAGTACTTC,CASSDQTGQETQYF
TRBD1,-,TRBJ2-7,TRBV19,TGTGCCAGCGCGGGACAGGGGGTCGGATACGAGCAGTACTTC,CASAGQGVGYEQYF
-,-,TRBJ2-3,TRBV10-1,TGCGCCAGCAGTGATGGTATGGGGGGCGCCGCAGATACGCAGTATTTT,CASSDGMGGAADTQYF
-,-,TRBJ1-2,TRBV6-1,TGTGCCAGCAGCCTAGGGGAAGGATATGGCTACACCTTC,CASSLGEGYGYTF
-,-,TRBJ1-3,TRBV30,TGTGCCTGGGGGGCTTCCAGCTCTGGAAACACCATATATTTT,CAWGASSSGNTIYF
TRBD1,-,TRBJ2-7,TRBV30,TGTGCCTGGAGTGCAACCCCGACAGGGAAGGAGGACGAGCAGTACTTC,CAWSATPTGKEDEQYF
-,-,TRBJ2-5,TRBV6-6,TGTGCCAGCAGAGTTACGGCGCAGGGGCAAGAGACCCAGTACTTC,CASRVTAQGQETQYF
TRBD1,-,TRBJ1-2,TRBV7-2,TGTGCCAGCAGCCCATATGGACAGGGGGCGACGGCGGAAGGCTACACCTTC,CASSPYGQGATAEGYTF
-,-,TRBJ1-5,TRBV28,TGTGCCAGCAGTTTACCCTCGGTTAGAGGAAATCAGCCCCAGCATTTT,CASSLPSVRGNQPQHF
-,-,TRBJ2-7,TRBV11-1,TGTGCCAGCAGCAGCTACGGGGGCGCCTACGAGCAGTACTTC,CASSSYGGAYEQYF
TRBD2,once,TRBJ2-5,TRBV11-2,TGTGCCAGCAGCTTAGCGCAGGCGGGGGGAGAGACCCAGTACTTC,CASSLAQAGGETQYF
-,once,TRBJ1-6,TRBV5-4,TGTGCCAGCAGCTTGGCCGTAAACAGGGCTGGGAATTCACCCCTCCACTTT,CASSLAVNRAGNSPLHF
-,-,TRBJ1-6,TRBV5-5,TGTGCCAGCAGCTTGTTGAGGGGGGAGTCACCCCTCCACTTT,CASSLLRGESPLHF
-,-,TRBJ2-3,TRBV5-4,TGTGCCAGCAGCTTGGCCACAGGGTCGGCAACAGATACGCAGTATTTT,CASSLATGSATDTQYF
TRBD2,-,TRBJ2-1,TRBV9,TGTGCCAGCAGCGTTTCCCCCAAACTAGCGGGTACTATGGATGAGCAGTTCTTC,CASSVSPKLAGTMDEQFF
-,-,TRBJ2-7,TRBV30,TGTGCCTGGAGAAGGCGGGACGTAGGATACGAGCAGTACTTC,CAWRRRDVGYEQYF
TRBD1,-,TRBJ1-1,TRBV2,TGTGCCAGGCGGAGGGGGCTGAACACTGAAGCTTTCTTT,CARRRGLNTEAFF
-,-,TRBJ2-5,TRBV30,TGTGCCTGGAACCGGGGCCAAGAGACCCAGTACTTC,CAWNRGQETQYF
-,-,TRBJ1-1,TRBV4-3,TGCGCCAGCAGCCAAGAATCGGGGCGAGGGTCTGAAGCTTTCTTT,CASSQESGRGSEAFF
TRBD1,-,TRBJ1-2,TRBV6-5,TGTGCCAGCAGGGGACAGGGGGACTATGGCTACACCTTC,CASRGQGDYGYTF
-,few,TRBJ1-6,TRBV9,TGTGCCAGCAGCGTAACACAGAATTCACCCCTCCACTTT,CASSVTQNSPLHF
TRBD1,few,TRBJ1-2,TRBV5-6,TGTGCCAGCAGCTCAGAGGGACAGGCAAACTATGGCTACACCTTC,CASSSEGQANYGYTF
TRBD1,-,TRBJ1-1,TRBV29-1,TGCAGCGTAGACAGGGTGGCGGACACTGAAGCTTTCTTT,CSVDRVADTEAFF
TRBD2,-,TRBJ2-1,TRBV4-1,TGCGCCAGCAGGAGACCGGGACTAGCGGGGGGGGCATTTTTTAAATTCTTC,CASRRPGLAGGAFFKFF
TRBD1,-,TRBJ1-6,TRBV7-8,TGTGCCAGCAGCTCCCGGGACAGGGGTTCACCCCTCCACTTT,CASSSRDRGSPLHF
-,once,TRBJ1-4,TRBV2,TGTGCCAGCAGTGAGAGCGTGCTCGGTAATGAAAAACTGTTTTTT,CASSESVLGNEKLFF
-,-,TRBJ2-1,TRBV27,TGTGCCAGCAGTCCCCTCGGCGCGGGGACGTACAATGAGCAGTTCTTC,CASSPLGAGTYNEQFF
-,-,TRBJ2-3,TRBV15,TGTGCCACCAGCAGAGGAATGGACCGATTCACAGATACGCAGTATTTT,CATSRGMDRFTDTQYF
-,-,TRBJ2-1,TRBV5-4,TGTGCCAGCAGCTTCAACTCCTACAATGAGCAGTTCTTC,CASSFNSYNEQFF
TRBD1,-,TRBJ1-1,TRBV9,TGTGCCAGCAGCGTATACAGGGGGAACTTGAACACTGAAGCTTTCTTT,CASSVYRGNLNTEAFF
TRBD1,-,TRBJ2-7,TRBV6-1,TGTGCCAGCAGCCCTCGGACAGGGGACCACGAGCAGTACTTC,CASSPRTGDHEQYF
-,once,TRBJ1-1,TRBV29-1,TGCAGCGTTGAAGATGAGGCACAGCTCGGCCGGGGAGCTTTCTTT,CSVEDEAQLGRGAFF
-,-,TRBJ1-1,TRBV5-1,TGCGCCAGCAGCTTGGTTCGGGGACTAAACACTGAAGCTTTCTTT,CASSLVRGLNTEAFF
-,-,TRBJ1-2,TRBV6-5,TGTGCCAGCCGTTCGGGACTCACGGGAGGCTACACCTTC,CASRSGLTGGYTF
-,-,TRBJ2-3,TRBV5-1,TGCGCCAGCAGCTGGGGGGAAGATACGCAGTATTTT,CASSWGEDTQYF
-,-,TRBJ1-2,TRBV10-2,TGCGCCAGCAGTGAGGGGGGTGGAAGCGATGGCTACACCTTC,CASSEGGGSDGYTF
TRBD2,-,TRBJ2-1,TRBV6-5,TGTGCCAGCAGGCTAGCGGGGGGCTACAATGAGCAGTTCTTC,CASRLAGGYNEQFF
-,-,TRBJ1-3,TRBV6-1,TGTGCCAGCAGTGAAGGGACCGTTTCTGGAAACACCATATATTTT,CASSEGTVSGNTIYF
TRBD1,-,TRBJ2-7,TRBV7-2,TGTGCCAGCAGCTTAGGGACAGGGTCCGGCGAGCAGTACTTC,CASSLGTGSGEQYF
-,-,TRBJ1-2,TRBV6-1,TGTGCCAGCAGTGAAGGCTCTGTCTTATATGGCTACACCTTC,CASSEGSVLYGYTF